The entry below gives a single T cell receptor (beta chain) sequence along with its context. This record belongs to a study of blood T cell repertoires in COVID-19. Study-level background: COVID-19 samples, acute and convalescent, were from the United States, Italy and Spain. Nucleic acid was either cDNA or gDNA, and it came from T cells, B-cell-depleted T cells, or PBMCs.

Per the original data handling: The assay estimated nucleated cells by amplifying reference gene primers. TCRdb's table, derived via immunoSEQ multiplex PCR, lists solely in-frame clones and lacks some. Clonal size and the V and J genes are those of that table, whereas D and trimming came from the DNA. This sample has about 67,000 clones, with 70% to 90% found just once. Germline V gene sequence: CDR1 SNHLY, CDR2 FYNNEI. With V trimmed by 5 bases and J by 7 bases, 9 bases remained unmatched. The CDR3 consists of 16 residues. The clonotype comes from a woman of 80 years or more with acute or convalescent COVID-19. The rearrangement uses TRBV2 and TRBJ2-7; TRBD2 matches 15 bases. Specimen: peripheral blood. CDR3 protein: CASSSGTSGGKAEQYF. CDR3 in DNA: TGTGCCAGCAGTAGCGGGACTAGCGGGGGGAAGGCGGAGCAGTACTTC.